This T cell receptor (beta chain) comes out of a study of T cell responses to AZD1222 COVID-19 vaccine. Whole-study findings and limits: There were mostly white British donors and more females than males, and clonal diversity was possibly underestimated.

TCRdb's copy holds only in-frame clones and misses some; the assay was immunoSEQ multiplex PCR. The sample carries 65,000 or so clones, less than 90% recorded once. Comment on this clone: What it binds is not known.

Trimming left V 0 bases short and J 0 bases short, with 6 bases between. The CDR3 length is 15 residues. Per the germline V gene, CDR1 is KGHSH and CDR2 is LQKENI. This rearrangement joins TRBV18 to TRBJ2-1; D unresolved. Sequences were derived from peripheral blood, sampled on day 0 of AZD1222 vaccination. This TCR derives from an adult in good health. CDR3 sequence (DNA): TGTGCCAGCTCACCACCTCAGGCCTCCTACAATGAGCAGTTCTTC. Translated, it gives CASSPPQASYNEQFF.